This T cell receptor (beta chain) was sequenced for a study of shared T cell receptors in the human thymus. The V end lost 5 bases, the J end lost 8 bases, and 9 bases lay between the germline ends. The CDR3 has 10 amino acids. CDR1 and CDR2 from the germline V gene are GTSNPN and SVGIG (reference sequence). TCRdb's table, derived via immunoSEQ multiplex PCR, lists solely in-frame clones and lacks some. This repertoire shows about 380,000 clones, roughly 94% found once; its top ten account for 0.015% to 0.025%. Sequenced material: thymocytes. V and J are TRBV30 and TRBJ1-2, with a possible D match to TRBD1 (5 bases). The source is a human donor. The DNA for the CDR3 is TGTGCCTGGGGGGACCGCGGCTACACCTTC. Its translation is CAWGDRGYTF.